A selection of T cell receptor beta chains follows, all from one sample in a study of blood T cell repertoires in COVID-19. The data were produced by immunoSEQ multiplex PCR, yet TCRdb's version contains in-frame clones alone and is incomplete. This sample has about 150,000 clones, with roughly 84% found just once. The sample was peripheral blood. Receptors were obtained from a human donor in a cohort sampled during active COVID-19. CDR3s include the opening cysteine and the closing phenylalanine or tryptophan. The size field is filled for only some rows; it gives once, few, many or a size class.

j_call clone_size v_call cdr3_aa
TRBJ1-2 few TRBV29-1 CSVRRTGPRYGYTF
TRBJ1-5 - TRBV19 CASSIRGQGDQPQHF
TRBJ2-1 - TRBV7-2 CASSVDRVREQFF
TRBJ1-4 - TRBV7-2 CASSFPGSNEKLFF
TRBJ2-1 - TRBV6-1 CASSGVLAGVIDEQFF
TRBJ1-1 - TRBV28 CASTRTIGDNTEAFF
TRBJ1-4 few TRBV6-5 CASSYSGRDEKLFF
TRBJ2-5 - TRBV7-8 CASSSRSDRLWQETQYF
TRBJ1-1 - TRBV6-6 CASRTGPNTEAFF
TRBJ1-4 - TRBV11-3 CASSLGGGGKLFF
TRBJ1-2 - TRBV10-3 CAIRDRGNYGYTF
TRBJ1-1 - TRBV4-3 CASSQDPGRTEAFF
TRBJ2-5 - TRBV15 CATSRDRGGEETQYF
TRBJ1-1 - TRBV4-2 CASSRRRGTEAFF
TRBJ2-7 few TRBV21-1 CASIPRRVGDEQYF
TRBJ1-2 - TRBV19 CASSSPGRGYGYTF
TRBJ2-5 - TRBV5-4 CASSRRLGTDQETQYF
TRBJ2-5 - TRBV7-2 CASSFQTGPPQETQYF
TRBJ1-3 - TRBV7-8 CASSSSPGQGTNTIYF
TRBJ2-3 - TRBV10-3 CAISSGEVDTQYF
TRBJ1-1 - TRBV12-2 CASRLPKRQINTEAFF
TRBJ2-7 - TRBV3-1/TRBV3-2 CASSRTEGYEQYF
TRBJ1-6 - TRBV7-2 CASSLVRGEESPLHF
TRBJ1-1 - TRBV5-4 CASSPLGGEAFF
TRBJ1-2 - TRBV12-3/TRBV12-4 CASGGGGGYTF
TRBJ1-2 - TRBV3-1/TRBV3-2 CASSQGNLGPVGGYTF
TRBJ1-2 - TRBV29-1 CSVDEPGQGSGGYGYTF
TRBJ1-3 - TRBV3-1/TRBV3-2 CASSQGVGQGIISGNTIYF
TRBJ1-1 - TRBV18 CASSPGQADTEAFF
TRBJ2-5 - TRBV3-1/TRBV3-2 CASSFGSGQETQYF
TRBJ2-1 - TRBV27 CASSYRQGRANEQFF
TRBJ2-1 - TRBV21-1 CASSNDERGDNEQFF
TRBJ1-3 - TRBV5-1 CAKPERGGQVDFGNTIYF
TRBJ2-1 once TRBV7-2 CASTPTGNSYNEQFF
TRBJ2-3 - TRBV11-3 CASSSSITSGGTDTQYF
TRBJ2-1 - TRBV9 CASSAPGTTEREQFF
TRBJ1-3 - TRBV6-6 CASSPGGRLSSGNTIYF
TRBJ1-5 - TRBV7-2 CASSYGRASQPQHF
TRBJ2-7 - TRBV7-3 CASSPTGDYEQYF
TRBJ1-2 - TRBV5-4 CASSPRTGGYTF
TRBJ1-5 - TRBV6-2/TRBV6-3 CASSYEGVRNQPQHF
TRBJ1-4 few TRBV19 CASSGAGTGWQKLFF
TRBJ2-5 - TRBV4-3 CASSQDASGGARETQYF
TRBJ1-2 - TRBV2 CASRGGQWNHGYTF
TRBJ1-4 - TRBV19 CASSPGVGTGGEKLFF
TRBJ1-3 - TRBV14 CASSRTGIGNTIYF
TRBJ2-3 few TRBV7-2 CASSPVMSASKADTQYF
TRBJ2-5 - TRBV11-1 CASSSGTGAETQYF
TRBJ2-2 few TRBV28 CASSWRQSGELFF
TRBJ2-3 - TRBV7-6 CASSFSDTQYF
TRBJ1-5 - TRBV27 CASSWTGGNQPQHF
TRBJ1-5 - TRBV6-2/TRBV6-3 CASSYNLRLPNQPQHF
TRBJ2-1 - TRBV4-3 CASSQAGNSYNEQFF
TRBJ2-3 - TRBV7-8 CASSFGRGPTDTQYF
TRBJ2-1 - TRBV19 CASSMGTGRYNEQFF